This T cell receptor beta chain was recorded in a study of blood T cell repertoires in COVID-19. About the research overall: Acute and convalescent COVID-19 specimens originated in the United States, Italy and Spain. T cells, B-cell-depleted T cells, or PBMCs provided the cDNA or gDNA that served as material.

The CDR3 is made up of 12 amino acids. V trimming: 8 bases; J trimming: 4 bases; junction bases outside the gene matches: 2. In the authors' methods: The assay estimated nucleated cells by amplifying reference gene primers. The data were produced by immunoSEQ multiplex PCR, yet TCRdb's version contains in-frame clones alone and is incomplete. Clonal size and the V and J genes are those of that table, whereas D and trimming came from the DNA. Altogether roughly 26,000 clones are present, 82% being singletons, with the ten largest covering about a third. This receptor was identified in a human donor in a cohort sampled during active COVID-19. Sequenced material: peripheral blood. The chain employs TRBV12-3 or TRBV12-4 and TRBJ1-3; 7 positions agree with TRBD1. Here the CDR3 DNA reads TGTGCCAGCGGGACAGACGGAAACACCATATATTTT. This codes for CASGTDGNTIYF.